Here is one T cell receptor beta chain with its context. What it recognizes is unknown. Among all donors, each was a healthy Caucasian. Each CDR3 protein is one row after TCRdb ran MiXCR on the 5' RACE reads. The table has around 530,000 distinct CDR3 sequences, around 15% seen once. This sample was taken from a study of identical twins. Findings of the study overall: There were fewer insertions in abundant cord blood beta clonotypes, but memory repertoires showed no such pattern. Zero-insertion analyses might be partly confounded by invariant T cells like MAIT and iNKT.

With 1 base clipped from V and 1 base from J, the junction kept 3 bases outside the gene matches. The CDR3 covers 16 residues. Germline assignment: CDR1 SGHAT and CDR2 FQNNGV. These sequences were also reported in another study, on yellow fever vaccine responses in identical twins.

The chain combines TRBV11-2 with TRBJ2-1; 8 nucleotides line up with TRBD2. This TCR was sampled from a woman aged 18-29 years in good health. Sequenced input: CD4+ T cells sorted from blood. CDR3 in DNA: TGTGCCAGCAGCTTAGCCAGACTAGCGTCCTACAATGAGCAGTTCTTC. Translating gives CASSLARLASYNEQFF.